This TCR beta chain is drawn from a study of T cell changes during pregnancy in multiple sclerosis. CDR3 length: 14 residues. Trimming cost V 0 bases and J 8 bases; bases outside gene matches: 4. CDR1 MNHEY and CDR2 SMNVEV come from the germline V gene (reference sequence). Clones were sequenced by immunoSEQ multiplex PCR, and TCRdb holds only the in-frame ones, with some missing. The repertoire holds about 110,000 clones, 92% seen once, with roughly 1.4% in the top ten. The sample in question was peripheral blood, obtained in the third trimester of pregnancy. This sequence joins TRBV27 and TRBJ2-1; 7 positions agree with TRBD1. The clonotype was recovered from a female donor with multiple sclerosis, enrolled in a pregnancy study. The CDR3: CASSLSGTGDEQFF. For the CDR3, the DNA is TGTGCCAGCAGTTTATCGGGTACAGGGGATGAGCAGTTCTTC.